These 17 T cell receptor beta chains share one sample of origin, sequenced in a study of cytomegalovirus exposure and HLA in healthy donors. Both 60 Vbeta primers and 13 Jbeta primers went into the PCR. Clones were sequenced by immunoSEQ multiplex PCR, and TCRdb holds only the in-frame ones, with some missing. The sample shows 95,000 to 150,000 clones, and roughly 3.5% sits with its ten largest clones. Material: PBMCs. These receptors came from a man aged 18 to 30 in good health and CMV-seronegative.

The chain combines TRBV7-2 with TRBJ2-5, with no clear D. In germline, CDR1 is SGHTA, CDR2 FQGNSA. With 2 bases removed from V and 5 bases from J, the gap between germline ends came to 12 bases. This CDR3 has 14 residues. For the CDR3, the DNA is TGTGCCAGCAGCTTATCTTTCGGTGGTGAGACCCAGTACTTC. Protein: CASSLSFGGETQYF.

J is TRBJ1-2 and V is TRBV19, with 7 bases fitting TRBD1. With 8 bases clipped from V and 4 bases from J, the junction kept 13 bases outside the gene matches. The CDR3 sequence is 15 residues long. Germline CDR1 is LNHDA and CDR2 is SQIVND (reference sequence). Written as DNA, the CDR3 is TGTGCCAGTCTGGGACAGAAAGTCCCGGGCTATGGCTACACCTTC. Translating gives CASLGQKVPGYGYTF.

The chain is built from TRBV5-1 and TRBJ1-3; the D is unclear. Trimming shortened V by 3 bases and J by 0 bases, and 10 bases separated the two germline ends. The CDR3 runs 15 residues. Germline values: CDR1 SGHRS, CDR2 YFSETQ. CDR3 nucleotide sequence: TGCGCCAGCAGCTCTGGGCCCTCCTCTGGAAACACCATATATTTT. Its protein product is CASSSGPSSGNTIYF.

V is TRBV27 and J is TRBJ2-7, with 9 bases aligning to TRBD1. The germline gives CDR1 MNHEY, CDR2 SMNVEV (reference sequence). This CDR3 is 15 amino acids long. With V trimmed by 2 bases and J by 3 bases, 5 bases remained unmatched. The chain's CDR3 is CASSLQPGQGYEQYF. The CDR3 DNA reads as TGTGCCAGCAGTTTACAACCGGGACAGGGCTACGAGCAGTACTTC.

The chain employs TRBV2 and TRBJ2-7; 8 bases line up with TRBD1. This CDR3 has 16 amino acids. CDR1 and CDR2 from the germline V gene are SNHLY and FYNNEI. Unmatched junction bases numbered 10, after V lost 4 bases and J lost 2 bases. The CDR3 coding sequence is TGTGCCAGCAGTGTCGCCCCGACAGGGGAGGCCTACGAGCAGTACTTC. Encoded protein: CASSVAPTGEAYEQYF.

The rearrangement links TRBV6-6 to TRBJ2-2, with 14 bases matching TRBD2. The V gene end was trimmed by 8 bases and the J gene end by 9 bases; junction bases not matched to a gene: 11. This CDR3 spans 16 amino acids. Germline V CDR1 and CDR2: MNHNY, SVGAGI (reference sequence). The CDR3 here is CASLSGLAGVNRELFF. Written as DNA, the CDR3 is TGTGCCAGCCTTTCGGGACTAGCGGGAGTAAACAGGGAGCTGTTTTTT.

The chain carries TRBV9 and TRBJ2-7; D unresolved. The germline CDR1 and CDR2 sequences are SGDLS and YYNGEE. The CDR3 has 11 residues. The V end was cut by 3 bases, the J end by 3 bases, with 4 bases between. In DNA, the CDR3 is TGTGCCAGCAGCGGAGACTACGAGCAGTACTTC. Protein sequence: CASSGDYEQYF.

DNA for the CDR3: TGTGCCAGCAGCAAAACTACCCCATCGGTTCAGTACTTC. It is translated as CASSKTTPSVQYF. V and J are TRBV5-4 and TRBJ2-4; no reliable D call. Trimming shortened V by 4 bases and J by 11 bases, and 16 bases separated the two germline ends. CDR1 is SGHNT, CDR2 YYREEE, per germline (reference sequence). CDR3 length: 13 amino acids.

The chain employs TRBV7-3 and TRBJ1-1; possible D gene TRBD1, 5 bases. Trimming shortened V by 5 bases and J by 1 base, and 14 bases separated the two germline ends. Germline V lookup: CDR1 SGHTA, CDR2 FQGTGA. CDR3 length: 15 residues. For the CDR3, the DNA is TGTGCCAGCAGCATGTCCGGGACTGCGAACACTGAAGCTTTCTTT. Its protein is CASSMSGTANTEAFF.

The chain carries TRBV7-9 and TRBJ2-5, with 11 bases identical to TRBD2. CDR1 is SEHNR and CDR2 is FQNEAQ in the germline V gene (reference sequence). The CDR3 consists of 16 residues. V lost 5 bases to trimming and J lost 5 bases; unmatched junction nucleotides: 10. Written as DNA, the CDR3 is TGTGCCAGCAGCCCCCGGACTAGCGGGTTAGGGGAGACCCAGTACTTC. It specifies CASSPRTSGLGETQYF.

The V call is TRBV2, the J call TRBJ1-3, with 9 bases identical to TRBD1. Per germline, CDR1 SNHLY and CDR2 FYNNEI. This CDR3 comprises 17 residues. Losses at the gene ends were 6 bases for V and 0 bases for J; bases not matched to a gene: 9. The DNA for the CDR3 is TGTGCCAGCAGGGGACAGGGTTTCATGAGCTCTGGAAACACCATATATTTT. This codes for CASRGQGFMSSGNTIYF. The full variable domain, its missing parts supplied by reference TRBV2 and TRBJ1-3, is EPEVTQTPSHQVTQMGQEVILRCVPISNHLYFYWYRQILGQKVEFLVSFYNNEISEKSEIFDDQFSVERPDGSNFTLKIRSTKLEDSAMYFCASRGQGFMSSGNTIYFGEGSWLTVV.

V is TRBV5-4 and J is TRBJ2-5; 8 bases are shared with TRBD1. The J call is uncertain, as TRBJ2-7 better fits the DNA end. The germline gives CDR1 SGHNT, CDR2 YYREEE (reference sequence). The CDR3 sequence is 14 residues long. The DNA of the CDR3 is TGTGCCAGCAGCTTGGGACAGGGGCGCTACGAGCAGTACTTC. It is translated as CASSLGQGRYEQYF.

The chain uses TRBV30 and TRBJ2-7; D unclear. V shed 1 base and J shed 6 bases, with 7 bases lying between them. CDR1 and CDR2 (germline): GTSNPN, SVGIG (reference sequence). This CDR3 is 11 amino acids long. In DNA form, the CDR3 reads TGTGCCTGGAGTGGTGGAGTCGAGCAGTACTTC. It codes for CAWSGGVEQYF. The whole variable domain, filled in from reference TRBV30 and TRBJ2-7, reads SQTIHQWPATLVQPVGSPLSLECTVEGTSNPNLYWYRQAAGRGLQLLFYSVGIGQISSEVPQNLSASRPQDRQFILSSKKLLLSDSGFYLCAWSGGVEQYFGPGTRLTVT.

The chain employs TRBV9 and TRBJ2-1; 8 nucleotides align to TRBD2. The CDR3 runs 14 residues. Germline V CDR1 and CDR2: SGDLS, YYNGEE. Trimming removed 1 base from V and 7 bases from J; junction bases left unmatched: 4. CDR3 loop: CASSVSGSRNEQFF. The DNA of the CDR3 is TGTGCCAGCAGCGTAAGCGGGAGTCGAAATGAGCAGTTCTTC.

The chain uses TRBV11-2 and TRBJ2-1, with 14 bases fitting TRBD2. Germline loops: CDR1 SGHAT, CDR2 FQNNGV. The length of the CDR3 is 15 residues. V dropped 5 bases and J dropped 9; count of bases not matched to a gene: 6. The CDR3 reads CASSPGLAGGGEQFF. The CDR3 DNA is TGTGCCAGCAGCCCCGGACTAGCGGGAGGAGGTGAGCAGTTCTTC.

The chain combines TRBV9 with TRBJ2-3, with 10 bases that match TRBD1. The CDR3 has 17 amino acids. Germline trimming cut 4 bases from V and 0 bases from J; bases unmatched to any gene: 8. The V gene's germline CDR1 is SGDLS and CDR2 YYNGEE. The CDR3 here is CASSPGQGGPSTDTQYF. CDR3 nucleotides: TGTGCCAGCAGCCCAGGACAGGGGGGACCTAGCACAGATACGCAGTATTTT.

The gene calls are TRBV6-5 and TRBJ2-3; 7 bases fit TRBD2. The CDR3 sequence is 14 residues long. The ends lost 6 bases at V and 2 bases at J; junction bases unmatched: 5. Germline CDR1 reads MNHEY; CDR2 reads SVGAGI. As DNA, the CDR3 is TGTGCCAGCAGAGCGGGACGGTCCACAGATACGCAGTATTTT. It translates to CASRAGRSTDTQYF.